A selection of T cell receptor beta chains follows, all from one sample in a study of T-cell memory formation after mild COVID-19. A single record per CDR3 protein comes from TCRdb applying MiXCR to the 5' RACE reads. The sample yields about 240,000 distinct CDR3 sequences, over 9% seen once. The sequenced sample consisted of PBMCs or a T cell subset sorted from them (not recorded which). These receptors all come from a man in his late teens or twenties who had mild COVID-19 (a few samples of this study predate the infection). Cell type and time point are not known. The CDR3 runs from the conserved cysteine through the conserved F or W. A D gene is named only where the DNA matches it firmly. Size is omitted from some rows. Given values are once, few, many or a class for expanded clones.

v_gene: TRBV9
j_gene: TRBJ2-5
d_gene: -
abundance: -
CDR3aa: CASSVGGAGETQYF
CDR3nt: TGTGCCAGCAGCGTAGGAGGGGCAGGAGAGACCCAGTACTTC

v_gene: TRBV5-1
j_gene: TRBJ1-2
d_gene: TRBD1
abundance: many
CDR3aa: CASSQTGTGGAHGYTF
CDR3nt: TGCGCCAGCAGCCAGACCGGGACAGGGGGCGCGCATGGCTACACCTTC

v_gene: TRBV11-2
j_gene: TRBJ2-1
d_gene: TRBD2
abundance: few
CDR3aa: CASSQISGVRNEQFF
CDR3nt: TGTGCCAGCAGCCAAATTAGCGGGGTTCGCAATGAGCAGTTCTTC

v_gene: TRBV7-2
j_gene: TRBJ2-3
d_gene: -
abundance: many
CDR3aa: CASSLSLATDTQYF
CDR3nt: TGTGCCAGCAGCTTATCACTAGCCACAGATACGCAGTATTTT

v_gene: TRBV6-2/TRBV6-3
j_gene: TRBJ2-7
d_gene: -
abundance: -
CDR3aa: CASSLGGSLYEQYF
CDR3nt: TGTGCCAGCAGTTTGGGAGGCAGCCTCTACGAGCAGTACTTC

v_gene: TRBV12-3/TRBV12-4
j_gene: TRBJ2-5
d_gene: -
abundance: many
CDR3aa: CASSLRTDQETQYF
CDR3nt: TGTGCCAGCAGTCTGAGGACGGACCAAGAGACCCAGTACTTC

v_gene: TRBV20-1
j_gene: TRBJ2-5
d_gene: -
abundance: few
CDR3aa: CSAEDEGFGETQYF
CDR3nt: TGCAGTGCTGAAGACGAAGGGTTCGGAGAGACCCAGTACTTC

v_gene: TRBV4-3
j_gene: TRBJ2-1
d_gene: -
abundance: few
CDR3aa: CASSQEPRTTKSSYNEQFF
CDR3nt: TGCGCCAGCAGCCAAGAGCCTAGGACCACCAAAAGCTCCTACAATGAGCAGTTCTTC

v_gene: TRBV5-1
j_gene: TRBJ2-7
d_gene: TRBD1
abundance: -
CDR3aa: CASSWDRGLRYEQYF
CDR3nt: TGCGCCAGCAGCTGGGACAGGGGGCTTCGATACGAGCAGTACTTC

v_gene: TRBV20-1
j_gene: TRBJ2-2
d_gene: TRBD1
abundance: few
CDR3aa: CSAGQGAGGELFF
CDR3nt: TGCAGTGCTGGACAGGGGGCGGGCGGGGAGCTGTTTTTT

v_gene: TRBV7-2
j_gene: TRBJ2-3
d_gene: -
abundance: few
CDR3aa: CASKDFLDTQYF
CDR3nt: TGTGCCAGCAAGGATTTTTTGGATACGCAGTATTTT

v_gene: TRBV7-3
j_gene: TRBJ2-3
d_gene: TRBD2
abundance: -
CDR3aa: CASSFRLRGDRTDTQYF
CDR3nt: TGTGCCAGCAGCTTTCGGCTTCGGGGGGACCGCACAGATACGCAGTATTTT

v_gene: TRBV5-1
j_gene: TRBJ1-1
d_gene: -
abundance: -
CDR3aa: CASSSGTSTEAFF
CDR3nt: TGCGCCAGCAGCTCCGGGACATCGACTGAAGCTTTCTTT

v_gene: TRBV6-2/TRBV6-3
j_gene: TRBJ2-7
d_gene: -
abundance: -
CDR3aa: CASSRPGATYEQYF
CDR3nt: TGTGCCAGCAGTCGTCCGGGGGCCACCTACGAGCAGTACTTC

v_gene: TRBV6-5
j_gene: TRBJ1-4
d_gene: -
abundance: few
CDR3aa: CASSYSNPGGGATNEKLFF
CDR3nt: TGTGCCAGCAGTTACTCGAATCCTGGGGGCGGAGCAACTAATGAAAAACTGTTTTTT

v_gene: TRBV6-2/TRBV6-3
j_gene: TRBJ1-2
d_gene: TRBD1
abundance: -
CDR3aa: CASSPGGQGRKGYTF
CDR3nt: TGTGCCAGCAGTCCAGGCGGACAGGGGAGGAAGGGCTACACCTTC

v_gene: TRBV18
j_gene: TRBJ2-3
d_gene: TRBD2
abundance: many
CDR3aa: CASSPLAGTTTDTQYF
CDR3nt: TGTGCCAGCTCACCCCTAGCGGGGACCACCACAGATACGCAGTATTTT

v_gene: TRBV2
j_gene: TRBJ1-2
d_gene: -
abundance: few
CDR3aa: CASTGETNYGYTF
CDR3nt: TGTGCCAGCACAGGGGAGACTAACTATGGCTACACCTTC

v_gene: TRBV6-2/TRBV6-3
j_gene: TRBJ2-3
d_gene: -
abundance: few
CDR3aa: CASREAAYTDTQYF
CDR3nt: TGTGCCAGCAGGGAAGCGGCCTACACAGATACGCAGTATTTT

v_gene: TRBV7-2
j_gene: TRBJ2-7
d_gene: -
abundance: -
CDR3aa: CASSAGHPTSEQYF
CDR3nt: TGTGCCAGCAGCGCGGGACACCCGACCTCCGAGCAGTACTTC

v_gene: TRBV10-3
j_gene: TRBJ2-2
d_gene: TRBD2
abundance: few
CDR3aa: CAIGGANTGELFF
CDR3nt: TGTGCCATCGGGGGGGCGAACACCGGGGAGCTGTTTTTT

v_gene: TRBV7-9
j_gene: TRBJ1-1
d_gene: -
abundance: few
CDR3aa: CASSRSGVYTEAFF
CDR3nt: TGTGCCAGCAGCCGTTCGGGAGTATACACTGAAGCTTTCTTT

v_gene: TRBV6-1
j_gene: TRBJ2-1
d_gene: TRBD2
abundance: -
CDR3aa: CASSDLSGGPYNEQFF
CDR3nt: TGTGCCAGCAGTGATCTATCGGGGGGACCTTACAATGAGCAGTTCTTC

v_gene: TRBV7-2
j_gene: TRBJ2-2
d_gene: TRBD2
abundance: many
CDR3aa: CASSPRASGVTGELFF
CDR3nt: TGTGCCAGCAGCCCCCGCGCTAGCGGGGTTACCGGGGAGCTGTTTTTT

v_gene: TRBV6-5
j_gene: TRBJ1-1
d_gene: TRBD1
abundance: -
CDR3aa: CASSSRTGAMNTEAFF
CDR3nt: TGTGCCAGCAGTTCACGGACAGGGGCCATGAACACTGAAGCTTTCTTT

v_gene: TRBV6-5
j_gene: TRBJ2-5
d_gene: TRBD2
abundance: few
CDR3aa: CASSWLVAGGQETQYF
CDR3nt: TGTGCCAGCAGTTGGTTGGTAGCGGGGGGTCAAGAGACCCAGTACTTC

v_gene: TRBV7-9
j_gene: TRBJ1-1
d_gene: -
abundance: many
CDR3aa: CASSLEGRVNTEAFF
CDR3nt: TGTGCCAGCAGCTTAGAGGGGAGGGTCAACACTGAAGCTTTCTTT

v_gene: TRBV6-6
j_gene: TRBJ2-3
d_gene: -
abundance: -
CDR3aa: CASLADTQYF
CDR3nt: TGTGCCAGCCTAGCGGATACGCAGTATTTT

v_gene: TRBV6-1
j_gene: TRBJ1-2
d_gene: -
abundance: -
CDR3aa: CASSEGSYYGYTF
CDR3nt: TGTGCCAGCAGTGAAGGCAGCTACTATGGCTACACCTTC